This TCR beta chain derives from a study of response to subunit inactivated influenza vaccine. TCRdb re-called the RT-PCR reads with MiXCR, one entry per CDR3 protein. The sample yields roughly 570,000 distinct CDR3 sequences, approximately 12% seen once. Regarding this clonotype: Its target is not known.

Germline CDR1 is ENHRY and CDR2 is SYGVKD. This CDR3 comprises 13 residues. V was pared by 2 bases and J by 9 bases, with 5 bases of the junction left unmatched. Findings and caveats of the study: That few new T cells are recruited by each seasonal influenza vaccination was the authors' suggestion.

This chain uses TRBV10-3 with TRBJ2-5; TRBD2 matches 8 bases. This material consisted of PBMCs from blood, taken roughly 45 days after vaccination. The clonotype originates from a man in his fifties who received an inactivated influenza vaccine. This CDR3 reads CAISETPTSAQYF. CDR3 nucleotides: TGTGCCATCAGTGAGACCCCGACTAGCGCCCAGTACTTC.